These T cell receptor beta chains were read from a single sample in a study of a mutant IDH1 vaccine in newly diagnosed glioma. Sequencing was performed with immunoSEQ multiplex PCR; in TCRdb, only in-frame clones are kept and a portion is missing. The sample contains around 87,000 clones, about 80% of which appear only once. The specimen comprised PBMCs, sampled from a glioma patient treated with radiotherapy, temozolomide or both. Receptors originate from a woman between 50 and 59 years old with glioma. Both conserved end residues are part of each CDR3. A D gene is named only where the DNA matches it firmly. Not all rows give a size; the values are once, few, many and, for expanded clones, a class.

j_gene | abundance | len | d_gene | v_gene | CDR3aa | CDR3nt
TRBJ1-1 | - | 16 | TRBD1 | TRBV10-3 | CAISDPPGQGNTEAFF | TGTGCCATCAGTGACCCCCCGGGACAGGGGAACACTGAAGCTTTCTTT
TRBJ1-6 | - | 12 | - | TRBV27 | CASSFSNSPLHF | TGTGCCAGCAGTTTTTCCAATTCACCCCTCCACTTT
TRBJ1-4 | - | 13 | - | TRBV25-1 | CASSPSGGAELFF | TGTGCCAGCAGCCCCAGTGGTGGGGCGGAACTGTTTTTT
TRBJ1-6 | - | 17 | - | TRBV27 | CASSSRETMTYNSPLHF | TGTGCCAGCAGTTCCCGGGAAACCATGACATATAATTCACCCCTCCACTTT
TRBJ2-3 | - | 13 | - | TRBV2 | CASSAPLTDTQYF | TGTGCCAGCAGTGCGCCCCTGACAGATACGCAGTATTTT
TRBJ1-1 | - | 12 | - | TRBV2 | CASCGRKSEAFF | TGTGCCAGCTGCGGACGCAAGTCCGAAGCTTTCTTT
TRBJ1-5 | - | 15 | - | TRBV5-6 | CASSLDGGANQPQHF | TGTGCCAGCAGCTTGGACGGGGGCGCAAATCAGCCCCAGCATTTT
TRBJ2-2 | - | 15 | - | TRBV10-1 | CASRMDRSNTGELFF | TGCGCCAGCAGGATGGACAGATCGAACACCGGGGAGCTGTTTTTT
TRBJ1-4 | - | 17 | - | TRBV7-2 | CASSSPAGAPSGEKLFF | TGTGCCAGCAGCTCACCCGCCGGGGCCCCCTCCGGCGAAAAACTGTTTTTT
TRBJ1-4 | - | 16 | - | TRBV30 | CAWSSMDGLGGEKLFF | TGTGCCTGGAGCTCGATGGACGGCCTCGGGGGGGAAAAACTGTTTTTT
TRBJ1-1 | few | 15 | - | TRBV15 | CATSRVLRGIGEAFF | TGTGCCACCAGCAGAGTTCTGCGGGGAATCGGGGAAGCTTTCTTT
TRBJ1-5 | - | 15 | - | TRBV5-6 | CASSLWRRENQPQHF | TGTGCCAGCAGCTTGTGGAGGCGGGAGAATCAGCCCCAGCATTTT
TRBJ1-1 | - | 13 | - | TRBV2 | CASSGYGTTEAFF | TGTGCCAGCAGTGGGTACGGTACAACTGAAGCTTTCTTT
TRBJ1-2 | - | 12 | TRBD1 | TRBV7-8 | CASSQGGYAYTF | TGTGCCAGCAGCCAAGGGGGCTATGCCTACACCTTC
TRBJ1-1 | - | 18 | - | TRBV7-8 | CASSLGSVQLLMNTEAFF | TGTGCCAGCAGCTTAGGGTCGGTCCAGCTCCTCATGAACACTGAAGCTTTCTTT
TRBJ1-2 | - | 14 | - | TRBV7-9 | CASSLDRGNHGYTF | TGTGCCAGCAGCTTGGATAGGGGGAATCATGGCTACACCTTC
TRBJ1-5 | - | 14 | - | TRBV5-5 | CASSLGKGGAPQHF | TGTGCCAGCAGCTTGGGCAAGGGAGGCGCGCCCCAGCATTTT
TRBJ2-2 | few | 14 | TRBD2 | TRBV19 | CASSLRWEGGELFF | TGTGCCAGTAGTCTTCGCTGGGAGGGCGGGGAGCTGTTTTTT
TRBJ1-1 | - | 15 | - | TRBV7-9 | CASSLSVGGTTEAFF | TGTGCCAGCAGCTTATCGGTCGGGGGCACCACTGAAGCTTTCTTT
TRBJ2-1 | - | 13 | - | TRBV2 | CASSSRQLSVQFF | TGTGCCAGCAGTTCTAGACAGCTTAGCGTGCAGTTCTTC
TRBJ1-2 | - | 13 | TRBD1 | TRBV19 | CASRRQGAPGYTF | TGTGCCAGTAGACGGCAGGGGGCGCCTGGCTACACCTTC
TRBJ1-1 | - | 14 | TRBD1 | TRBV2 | CATLRDRANTEAFF | TGTGCCACCCTCCGCGACAGGGCTAACACTGAAGCTTTCTTT
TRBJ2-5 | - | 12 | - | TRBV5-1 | CASSAREETQYF | TGCGCCAGCAGCGCCAGGGAGGAGACCCAGTACTTC
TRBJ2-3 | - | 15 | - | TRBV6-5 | CASSFYGQGTDTQYF | TGTGCCAGCAGTTTCTACGGTCAGGGCACAGATACGCAGTATTTT
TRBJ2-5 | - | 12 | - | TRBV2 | CASSGIGETQYF | TGTGCCAGCAGTGGGATTGGGGAGACCCAGTACTTC
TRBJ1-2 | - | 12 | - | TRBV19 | CASSDRSYGYTF | TGTGCCAGTAGTGACAGAAGCTATGGCTACACCTTC
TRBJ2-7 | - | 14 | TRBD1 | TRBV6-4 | CASSDRTGVYEQYF | TGTGCCAGCAGTGATCGGACAGGGGTCTACGAGCAGTACTTC
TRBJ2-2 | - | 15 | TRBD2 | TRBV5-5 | CASSPSAGGPVRMFF | TGTGCCAGCAGCCCCTCAGCGGGGGGGCCGGTCCGCATGTTTTTT